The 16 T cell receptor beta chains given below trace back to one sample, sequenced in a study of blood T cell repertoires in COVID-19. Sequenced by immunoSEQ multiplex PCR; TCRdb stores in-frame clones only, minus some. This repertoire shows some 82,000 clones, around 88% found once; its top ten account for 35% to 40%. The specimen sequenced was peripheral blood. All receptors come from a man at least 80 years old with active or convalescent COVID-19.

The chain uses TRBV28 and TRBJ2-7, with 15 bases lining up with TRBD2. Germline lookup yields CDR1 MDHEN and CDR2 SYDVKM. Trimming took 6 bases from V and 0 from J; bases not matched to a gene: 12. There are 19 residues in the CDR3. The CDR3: CASSPPGLAGGQLSYEQYF. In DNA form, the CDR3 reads TGTGCCAGCAGCCCCCCGGGACTAGCGGGAGGCCAGCTCTCCTACGAGCAGTACTTC.

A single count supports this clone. The CDR3 spells CASNRIKGQENFSNQPQHF. Here the CDR3 DNA reads TGTGCCAGCAATAGGATAAAGGGACAGGAGAACTTTAGCAATCAGCCCCAGCATTTT. The chain recombines TRBV21-1 with TRBJ1-5; the D call TRBD1 from the table was never checked on the DNA. TRBV21-1 is a pseudogene. The CDR3 is 19 residues long.

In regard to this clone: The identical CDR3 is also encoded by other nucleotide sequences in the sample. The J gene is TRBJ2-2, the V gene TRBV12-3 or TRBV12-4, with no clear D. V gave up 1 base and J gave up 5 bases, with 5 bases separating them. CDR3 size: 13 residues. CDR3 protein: CASSLGRTGELFF. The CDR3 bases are TGTGCCAGCAGTTTAGGGAGAACCGGGGAGCTGTTTTTT.

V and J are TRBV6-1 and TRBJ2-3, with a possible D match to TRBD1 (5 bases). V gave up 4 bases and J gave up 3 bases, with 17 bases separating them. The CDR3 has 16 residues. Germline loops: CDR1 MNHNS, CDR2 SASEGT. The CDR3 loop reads CASSVGYRSGTDTQYF. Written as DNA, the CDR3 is TGTGCCAGCAGTGTGGGCTACAGGAGTGGAACAGATACGCAGTATTTT.

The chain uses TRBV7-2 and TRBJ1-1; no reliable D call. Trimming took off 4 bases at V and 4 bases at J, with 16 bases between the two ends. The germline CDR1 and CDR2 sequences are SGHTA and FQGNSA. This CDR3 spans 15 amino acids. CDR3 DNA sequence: TGTGCCAGCAGCTCCCGGGTCCTGCCGAGCACTGAAGCTTTCTTT. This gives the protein CASSSRVLPSTEAFF.

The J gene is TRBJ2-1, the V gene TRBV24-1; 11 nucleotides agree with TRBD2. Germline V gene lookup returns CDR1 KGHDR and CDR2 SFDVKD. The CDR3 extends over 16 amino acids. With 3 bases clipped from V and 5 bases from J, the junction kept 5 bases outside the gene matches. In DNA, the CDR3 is TGTGCCACCAGTGATCCCTCACTAGCGGGAGACAATGAGCAGTTCTTC. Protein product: CATSDPSLAGDNEQFF.

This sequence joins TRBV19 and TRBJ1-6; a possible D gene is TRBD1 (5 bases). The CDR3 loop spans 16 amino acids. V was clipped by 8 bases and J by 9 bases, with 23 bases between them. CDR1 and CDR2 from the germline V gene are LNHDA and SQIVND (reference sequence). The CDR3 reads CASGVTGTGVSSPLHF. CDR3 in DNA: TGTGCCAGTGGCGTCACCGGGACTGGGGTTAGTTCACCCCTCCACTTT.

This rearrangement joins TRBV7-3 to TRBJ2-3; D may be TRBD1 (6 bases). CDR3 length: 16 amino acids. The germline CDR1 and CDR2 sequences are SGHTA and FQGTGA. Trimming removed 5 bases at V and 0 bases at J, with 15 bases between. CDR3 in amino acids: CASSADRTTSTDTQYF. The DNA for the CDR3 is TGTGCCAGCAGCGCAGACAGGACAACTAGCACAGATACGCAGTATTTT.

CDR3 DNA: TGTGCCAGCTCACCAGGGGGCTCGTCCTACTTGGGAGAGCAGTACTTC. Amino acids: CASSPGGSSYLGEQYF. The chain has TRBV18 and TRBJ2-7; perhaps TRBD1 as D (6 bases). V was clipped by 2 bases and J by 7 bases, with 21 bases between them. Looked up from germline, CDR1 is KGHSH and CDR2 is LQKENI. The CDR3 is made up of 16 amino acids.

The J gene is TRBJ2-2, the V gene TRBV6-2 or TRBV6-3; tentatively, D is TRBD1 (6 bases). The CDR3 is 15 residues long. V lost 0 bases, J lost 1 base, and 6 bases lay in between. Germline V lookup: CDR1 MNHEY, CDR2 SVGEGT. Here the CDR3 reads CASSYSRGNTGELFF. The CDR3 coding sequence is TGTGCCAGCAGTTACTCCAGGGGGAACACCGGGGAGCTGTTTTTT.

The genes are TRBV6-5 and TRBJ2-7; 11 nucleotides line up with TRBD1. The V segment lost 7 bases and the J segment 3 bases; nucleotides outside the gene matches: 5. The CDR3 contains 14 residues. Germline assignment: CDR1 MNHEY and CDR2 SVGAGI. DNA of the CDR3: TGTGCCAGCAACGGACAGGGGGCCCTCTACGAGCAGTACTTC. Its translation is CASNGQGALYEQYF.

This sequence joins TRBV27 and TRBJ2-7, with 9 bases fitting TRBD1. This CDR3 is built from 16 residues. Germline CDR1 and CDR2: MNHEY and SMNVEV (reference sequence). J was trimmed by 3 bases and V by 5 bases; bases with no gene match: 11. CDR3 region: CASSRRQGGVYYEQYF. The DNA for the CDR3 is TGTGCCAGCAGTAGGAGACAGGGGGGCGTTTACTACGAGCAGTACTTC.

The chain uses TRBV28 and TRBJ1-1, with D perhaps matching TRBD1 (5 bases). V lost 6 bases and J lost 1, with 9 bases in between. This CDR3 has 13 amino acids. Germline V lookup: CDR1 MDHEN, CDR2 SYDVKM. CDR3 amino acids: CASSPQANTEAFF. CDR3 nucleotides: TGTGCCAGCAGCCCACAGGCGAACACTGAAGCTTTCTTT.

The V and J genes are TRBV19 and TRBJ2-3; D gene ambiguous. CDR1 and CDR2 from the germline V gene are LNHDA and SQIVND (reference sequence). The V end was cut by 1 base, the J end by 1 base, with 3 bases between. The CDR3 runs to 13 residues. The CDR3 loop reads CASSIGGTDTQYF. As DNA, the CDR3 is TGTGCCAGTAGTATAGGAGGCACAGATACGCAGTATTTT. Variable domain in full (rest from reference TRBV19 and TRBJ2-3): DGGITQSPKYLFRKEGQNVTLSCEQNLNHDAMYWYRQDPGQGLRLIYYSQIVNDFQKGDIAEGYSVSREKKESFPLTVTSAQKNPTAFYLCASSIGGTDTQYFGPGTRLTVL.

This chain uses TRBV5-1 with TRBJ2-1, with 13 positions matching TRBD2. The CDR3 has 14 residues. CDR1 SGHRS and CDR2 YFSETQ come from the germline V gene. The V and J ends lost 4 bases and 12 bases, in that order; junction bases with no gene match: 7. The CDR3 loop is CASSMGLAGMGQFF. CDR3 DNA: TGCGCCAGCAGCATGGGACTAGCGGGAATGGGGCAGTTCTTC. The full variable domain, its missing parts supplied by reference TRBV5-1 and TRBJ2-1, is KAGVTQTPRYLIKTRGQQVTLSCSPISGHRSVSWYQQTPGQGLQFLFEYFSETQRNKGNFPGRFSGRQFSNSRSEMNVSTLELGDSALYLCASSMGLAGMGQFFGPGTRLTVL.

The CDR3 region is CASSYERGGSYNEQFF. In DNA, the CDR3 is TGTGCCAGCAGTTACGAGCGGGGGGGCTCCTACAATGAGCAGTTCTTC. This sequence joins TRBV6-2 or TRBV6-3 and TRBJ2-1; TRBD2 aligns across 10 bases. CDR1 and CDR2 from the germline V gene are MNHEY and SVGEGT. This CDR3 spans 16 amino acids. The V gene end was trimmed by 2 bases and the J gene end by 0 bases; junction bases not matched to a gene: 1.